One and the same sample provided the 21 T cell receptor beta chains below, sequenced in a study of human T cells and chemical hapten exposure. Time point of the sample: patch test 2, 6 weeks after DPC sensitization. Treatment defined: therapeutic diphenylcyclopropenone sensitization with weekly scalp DPC. Using its own MiXCR run on the RACE reads, TCRdb lists one record per CDR3 protein. This sample has approximately 89,000 distinct CDR3 sequences, with about a tenth found just once. The material was whole blood, obtained in connection with sensitization to the hapten diphenylcyclopropenone (DPC). Receptors originate from a woman aged 25 to 39 with alopecia areata. Some clones in this sample may be carry-over from other donors' samples.

This clonotype was seen ten or more times. The genes are TRBV6-1 and TRBJ1-1; a possible D gene is TRBD1 (5 bases). Trimming shortened V by 4 bases and J by 4 bases, and 22 bases separated the two germline ends. The CDR3 extends over 17 amino acids. Germline V gene data show CDR1 as MNHNS and CDR2 as SASEGT. The CDR3: CASSGPPGNSRGTEAFF. The CDR3 DNA is TGTGCCAGCAGTGGGCCTCCAGGGAACTCCCGGGGCACTGAAGCTTTCTTT.

This clonotype showed up many times. This chain joins TRBV20-1 and TRBJ1-6, with 9 bases that match TRBD1. Trimming at V came to 6 bases and at J to 1 base, leaving 4 bases not matched to a gene. CDR1 and CDR2 from the germline V gene are DFQATT and SNEGSKA (reference sequence). The CDR3 runs 15 residues. As DNA, the CDR3 is TGCAGTGCGAGACAGGGGGTGTCCTATAATTCACCCCTCCACTTT. This gives the protein CSARQGVSYNSPLHF.

The table lists this clonotype with many counts. Germline is not matched at one junction end, which may reflect a read error. The V call is TRBV29-1, the J call TRBJ1-2; D may be TRBD1 (5 bases). CDR1 and CDR2 (germline): SQVTM, ANQGSEA. The CDR3 runs to 13 residues. The CDR3 nucleotides are TGCAGCGTGGAAGGGACGGCGGCGGTGGGCTACACCTTC. This translates into CSVEGTAAVGYTF.

The table lists this clonotype with a few counts. The chain employs TRBV29-1 and TRBJ1-1; D is perhaps TRBD1 (5 bases). Trimming took off 7 bases at V and 4 bases at J, with 13 bases between the two ends. The germline V gene encodes CDR1 SQVTM and CDR2 ANQGSEA. This CDR3 comprises 12 residues. For the CDR3, the DNA is TGCAGCGGGTGGGACTTGGGCACTGAAGCTTTCTTT. Translated, it gives CSGWDLGTEAFF. The variable domain in full, with the rest retrieved from reference TRBV29-1 and TRBJ1-1, is SAVISQKPSRDICQRGTSLTIQCQVDSQVTMMFWYRQQPGQSLTLIATANQGSEATYESGFVIDKFPISRPNLTFSTLTVSNMSPEDSSIYLCSGWDLGTEAFFGQGTRLTVV.

The rearrangement links TRBV19 to TRBJ2-2, with D unclear. CDR1 and CDR2 (germline): LNHDA, SQIVND (reference sequence). V lost 3 bases and J lost 5, with 1 base in between. There are 11 residues in the CDR3. The CDR3 spells CASSMTGELFF. The CDR3 DNA follows: TGTGCCAGTAGTATGACCGGGGAGCTGTTTTTT.

J is TRBJ1-2 and V is TRBV28; TRBD1 agrees at 7 bases. Germline V gene data show CDR1 as MDHEN and CDR2 as SYDVKM. The CDR3 is made up of 13 amino acids. After removal of 6 bases from V and 3 bases from J, the junction contained 4 bases not matched to a gene. The CDR3 spells CASSQTGDYGYTF. CDR3 nucleotides: TGTGCCAGCAGCCAAACAGGGGACTATGGCTACACCTTC.

This clonotype was detected a few times. V and J are TRBV19 and TRBJ1-5; D unclear. The germline CDR1 and CDR2 sequences are LNHDA and SQIVND (reference sequence). V was cut by 2 bases and J by 5 bases, with 19 bases left in between. This CDR3 is built from 17 residues. The CDR3 spells CASSIPPSRGYYQPQHF. CDR3 DNA: TGTGCCAGTAGTATACCCCCGTCCAGAGGGTATTATCAGCCCCAGCATTTT.

This clonotype was recorded a few times. The chain combines TRBV20-1 with TRBJ1-1; D may be TRBD1 (5 bases). CDR1 DFQATT and CDR2 SNEGSKA come from the germline V gene (reference sequence). The CDR3 is made up of 13 amino acids. V was clipped by 6 bases and J by 4 bases, with 15 bases between them. The CDR3 is CSATRGRGTEAFF. CDR3 bases: TGCAGTGCGACTAGAGGGAGGGGCACTGAAGCTTTCTTT.

The sample holds a few counts of this clonotype. V usage is TRBV28 and J usage is TRBJ1-1; D remains ambiguous. V lost 6 bases and J 5 bases, leaving 10 bases between the germline ends. CDR1 and CDR2 from the germline V gene are MDHEN and SYDVKM. The CDR3 totals 12 residues. The CDR3 reads CASRPAGTEAFF. CDR3 coding DNA: TGTGCCAGCAGGCCGGCGGGGACTGAAGCTTTCTTT.

This clonotype has more than one count but fewer than ten. The chain carries TRBV12-3 or TRBV12-4 and TRBJ1-5; D is undetermined. This CDR3 has 12 amino acids. Between the trimmed V and J ends, which lost 5 bases and 12 bases, there was a span of 14 bases. CDR3 region: CASSKSGRNQHF. CDR3 nucleotides: TGTGCCAGCAGTAAATCAGGACGAAACCAGCATTTT.

This clonotype was recorded at least ten times. The chain has TRBV20-1 and TRBJ2-1; 7 bases map to TRBD1. This CDR3 comprises 15 residues. The ends lost 3 bases at V and 3 bases at J; junction bases unmatched: 8. Germline CDR1 DFQATT, CDR2 SNEGSKA (reference sequence). The CDR3 sequence is CSASIFGQVYNEQFF. The CDR3 region has the DNA TGCAGTGCTAGTATTTTCGGACAGGTCTACAATGAGCAGTTCTTC.

This clonotype was observed a few times. This rearrangement joins TRBV29-1 to TRBJ1-1, with D unclear. The germline V gene has CDR1 SQVTM and CDR2 ANQGSEA. Trimming took 3 bases from V and 0 from J, leaving 2 bases between them. This CDR3 is 11 amino acids long. CDR3 nucleotide sequence: TGCAGCGTTGAGGTGAACACTGAAGCTTTCTTT. Translation: CSVEVNTEAFF.

In this sample, this clonotype turned up many times. The chain is built from TRBV2 and TRBJ2-7; D uncertain. In germline, CDR1 is SNHLY, CDR2 FYNNEI. V dropped 8 bases and J dropped 3 bases, with 11 bases sitting between them. CDR3 length: 12 residues. CDR3 nucleotide sequence: TGTGCCAGCCTTCAGGTTAACTACGAGCAGTACTTC. Encoded protein: CASLQVNYEQYF.

The chain has TRBV20-1 and TRBJ1-5; D remains unclear. This CDR3 contains 14 residues. The V gene lost 5 bases and the J gene lost 6 bases, with 17 bases spanning the gap. Germline V gene lookup returns CDR1 DFQATT and CDR2 SNEGSKA (reference sequence). CDR3: CSARDARNLQPQHF. CDR3 DNA: TGCAGTGCTCGTGATGCCCGGAACCTTCAGCCCCAGCATTTT.

Ten or more counts support this clonotype. The CDR3 spells CASSFLGGEFTDTQYF. The CDR3 DNA reads as TGTGCCAGCAGCTTTCTGGGGGGAGAGTTCACAGATACGCAGTATTTT. The chain has TRBV7-9 and TRBJ2-3; tentatively, D is TRBD2 (6 bases). The CDR3 totals 16 residues. With 3 bases removed from V and 2 bases from J, the gap between germline ends came to 15 bases. The germline gives CDR1 SEHNR, CDR2 FQNEAQ (reference sequence).

The chain has TRBV28 and TRBJ2-7; the D gene is possibly TRBD2 (6 bases). From germline, CDR1 is MDHEN and CDR2 SYDVKM. Trimming pared 3 bases from V and 4 bases from J, leaving 13 bases between. The CDR3 is 14 amino acids. The DNA for the CDR3 is TGTGCCAGCAGTTTGGGGGGACCCCCATACGAGCAGTACTTC. It yields the protein CASSLGGPPYEQYF.

There are many counts of this clonotype. This sequence joins TRBV20-1 and TRBJ2-5; 7 bases agree with TRBD2. The trim removed 6 bases at V and 2 bases at J, leaving 12 bases unmatched. Germline CDR1 and CDR2: DFQATT and SNEGSKA (reference sequence). The CDR3 is made up of 15 amino acids. The CDR3 DNA reads TGCAGTGCCCCCCCTCAGGGACTAATACAAGAGACCCAGTACTTC. It encodes CSAPPQGLIQETQYF.

To note about this clonotype: A much more abundant neighbour one base away suggests this may be a read error. The chain recombines TRBV20-1 with TRBJ2-7, with D possibly being TRBD2 (5 bases). The CDR3 is 12 amino acids. Trimming removed 6 bases at V and 5 bases at J, with 14 bases between. Germline-derived CDR1 and CDR2 are DFQATT and SNEGSKA (reference sequence). Here the CDR3 reads CSAEDGENEQYF. For the CDR3, the DNA is TGCAGTGCGGAGGACGGAGAAAACGAGCAGTACTTC.

This clonotype came up many times. The J gene is TRBJ2-6, the V gene TRBV19, with D perhaps given as TRBD1 or TRBD2 (6 bases each). The CDR3 has 15 residues. The germline V and J ends were trimmed by 8 bases and 4 bases, with 15 bases remaining between them. Germline CDR1 LNHDA, CDR2 SQIVND (reference sequence). The CDR3 loop is CASSPGAVGANVLTF. Written as DNA, the CDR3 is TGTGCCAGTTCCCCGGGGGCGGTAGGGGCCAACGTCCTGACTTTC.

Concerning this clonotype itself: A much bigger clone sits one base away, suggesting this may be a read error. Given the absence of the conserved phenylalanine or tryptophan at the CDR3 end, a read error is likely. This chain joins TRBV4-1 and TRBJ2-7; 10 bases are shared with TRBD2. The CDR3 spans 17 residues. J lost 4 bases, V lost 0 bases, and 9 bases had no gene match. Germline lookup yields CDR1 MGHRA and CDR2 YSYEKL. The chain's CDR3 is CASSQDKSAGGRYEQYI. Written as DNA, the CDR3 is TGCGCCAGCAGCCAAGATAAGTCAGCGGGAGGGCGTTACGAGCAGTACATC.

This clonotype was recorded at least ten times. The gene calls are TRBV11-3 and TRBJ2-5, with D maybe TRBD2 (6 bases). Looked up from germline, CDR1 is SGHNT and CDR2 is YENEEA. V dropped 4 bases and J dropped 5 bases, with 14 bases sitting between them. The CDR3 covers 14 residues. CDR3 coding DNA: TGTGCCAGCAGCTCCACCGCGGGGCTGGAGACCCAGTACTTC. It yields the protein CASSSTAGLETQYF.